These 10 T cell receptor beta chains were sequenced from one sample in a study of CXCR3-negative and CXCR3-positive naive CD8 T cells. The libraries of TRB cDNA were prepared using 5' RACE with UMI labels. TCRdb reprocessed the 5' RACE reads and keeps a single row for each CDR3 protein, giving no DNA. This sample carries 65,000 to 95,000 distinct CDR3 sequences, with roughly 1.4% going to the ten biggest clones. The sample was naive CXCR3- CD8+ T cells from blood. Documented subset: CD45RO-CCR7+CD27+CD95- naive CD8+ T cells lacking CXCR3 (TNR3-). These TCRs come from a human donor in good health. Some clones in this sample may be carry-over from other donors' samples.

The chain carries TRBV7-3 and TRBJ2-1. The CDR3 sequence is 12 residues long. Germline V gives CDR1 SGHTA, CDR2 FQGTGA. This CDR3 reads CASSLSFEEQFF.

The chain uses TRBV4-1 and TRBJ2-7; TCRdb proposes TRBD1, but this gene call is untestable without DNA. The CDR3 contains 15 residues. Germline loops: CDR1 MGHRA, CDR2 YSYEKL. CDR3 sequence: CASSQDPTGSNEQYF.

The chain has TRBV19 and TRBJ2-2; TCRdb's D call, TRBD1, is unchecked because there is no DNA. CDR1 LNHDA and CDR2 SQIVND come from the germline V gene (reference sequence). This CDR3 has 17 residues. CDR3 in amino acids: CASSIPPDRGYTGELFF.

The chain links TRBV25-1 to TRBJ2-5. Germline V gene lookup returns CDR1 MGHDK and CDR2 SYGVNS. The CDR3 spans 14 residues. This CDR3 reads CASSEIGFQETQYF. The entire variable domain, with the rest obtained from reference TRBV25-1 and TRBJ2-5, is as follows: EADIYQTPRYLVIGTGKKITLECSQTMGHDKMYWYQQDPGMELHLIHYSYGVNSTEKGDLSSESTVSRIRTEHFPLTLESARPSHTSQYLCASSEIGFQETQYFGPGTRLLVL.

The chain employs TRBV7-3 and TRBJ2-1; the D call of TRBD2 rests on TCRdb alone, since no DNA is present to check it. The germline V gene encodes CDR1 SGHTA and CDR2 FQGTGA. This CDR3 is built from 12 residues. CDR3 loop: CASSFTSGEQFF. The full variable domain, completed using reference TRBV7-3 and TRBJ2-1, is GAGVSQTPSNKVTEKGKYVELRCDPISGHTALYWYRQSLGQGPEFLIYFQGTGAADDSGLPNDRFFAVRPEGSVSTLKIQRTERGDSAVYLCASSFTSGEQFFGPGTRLTVL.

J is TRBJ2-7 and V is TRBV28; absent DNA, TCRdb's TRBD1 call cannot be checked. The germline V gene encodes CDR1 MDHEN and CDR2 SYDVKM. This CDR3 has 16 amino acids. CDR3 loop: CASSLGGPTSTYEQYF.

J is TRBJ2-1 and V is TRBV28; TCRdb's D call, TRBD2, is unchecked because there is no DNA. Germline V lookup: CDR1 MDHEN, CDR2 SYDVKM. The CDR3 totals 15 residues. The chain's CDR3 is CASSLTAGNYREQFF.

The V gene is TRBV29-1, the J gene TRBJ2-1; the TCRdb call, TRBD1, lacks DNA for checking. This CDR3 has 13 residues. Looked up from germline, CDR1 is SQVTM and CDR2 is ANQGSEA. The CDR3 sequence is CSALTGGGDEQFF.

The chain carries TRBV10-2 and TRBJ2-5; TCRdb outputs TRBD1, but without DNA this stays unchecked. This CDR3 has 15 amino acids. CDR1 is WSHSY, CDR2 SAAADI, per germline. CDR3 loop: CASSERFSGAETQYF.

The V and J genes are TRBV25-1 and TRBJ2-1; TCRdb lists TRBD1, though no DNA is available to test this call. The CDR3 is 11 residues long. Germline CDR1 and CDR2: MGHDK and SYGVNS. The CDR3 protein is CASLKQGQQFF.